This TCR beta chain was documented in a study of blood T cells in healthy people across ages. Findings and caveats of the study: Naive T cell percentage and TCR beta diversity correlated strongly.

Isolation recovered at least 6.5 million PBMCs from every sample. Concerning this clonotype itself: Its antigen is as yet unknown.

For the second PCR, which ran for roughly 6 to 12 cycles, a sample-barcoded 5' primer and a J-beta primer mix were used. A template-switch adaptor containing 12 random nucleotides labeled each cDNA molecule. TCRdb reprocessed the 5' RACE reads via MiXCR and lists one record per CDR3 protein. The table has more than 700,000 distinct CDR3 sequences, 50% to 65% seen once; the top ten hold 40% to 50%. Material: blood. The receptor comes from an elderly man in good health.

The CDR3, as DNA: TGTGCCATCAGTGAGTTTCACAGGGGAGTCGCAGATACGCAGTATTTT. Residues: CAISEFHRGVADTQYF. The chain has TRBV10-3 and TRBJ2-3; 7 bases match TRBD1. CDR1 is ENHRY and CDR2 is SYGVKD in the germline V gene. V lost 1 base, J lost 4 bases, and 8 bases stayed unmatched. This CDR3 spans 16 amino acids.